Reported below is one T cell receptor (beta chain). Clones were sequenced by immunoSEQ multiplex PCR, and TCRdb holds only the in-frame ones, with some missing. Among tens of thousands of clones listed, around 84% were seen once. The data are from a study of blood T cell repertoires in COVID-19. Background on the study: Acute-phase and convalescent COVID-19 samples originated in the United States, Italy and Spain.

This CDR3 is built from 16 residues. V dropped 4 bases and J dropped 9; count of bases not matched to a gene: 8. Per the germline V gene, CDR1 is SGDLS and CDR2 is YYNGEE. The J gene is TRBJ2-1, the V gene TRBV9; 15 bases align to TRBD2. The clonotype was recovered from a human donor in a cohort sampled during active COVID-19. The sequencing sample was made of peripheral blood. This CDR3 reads CASSPRTSGGVIEQFF. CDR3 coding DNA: TGTGCCAGCAGCCCCCGGACTAGCGGGGGGGTAATTGAGCAGTTCTTC.